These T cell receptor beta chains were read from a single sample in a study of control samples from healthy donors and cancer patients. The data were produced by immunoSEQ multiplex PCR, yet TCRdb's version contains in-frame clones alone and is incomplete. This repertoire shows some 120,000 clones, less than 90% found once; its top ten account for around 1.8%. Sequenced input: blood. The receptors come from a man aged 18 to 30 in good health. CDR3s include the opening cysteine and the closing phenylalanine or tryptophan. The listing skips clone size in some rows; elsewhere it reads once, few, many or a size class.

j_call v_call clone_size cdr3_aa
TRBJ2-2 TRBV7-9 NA CASSLSAFDTGELFF
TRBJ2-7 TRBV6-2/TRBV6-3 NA CASSYGGVSSYEQYF
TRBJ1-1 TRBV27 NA CASSFRDGDTEAFF
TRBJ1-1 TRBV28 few CASSLRLTEAFF
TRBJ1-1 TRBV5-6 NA CASSLGQVGWSTEAFF
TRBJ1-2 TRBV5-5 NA CASSPLSKRRYGYTF
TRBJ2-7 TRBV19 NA CASSPGQSSYEQYF
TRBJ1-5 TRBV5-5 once CASSLTGGDSNQPQHF
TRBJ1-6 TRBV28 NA CASSLSRGPNSPLHF
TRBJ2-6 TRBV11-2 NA CASSPVRGANVLTF
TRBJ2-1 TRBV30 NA CAWSGLYNEQFF
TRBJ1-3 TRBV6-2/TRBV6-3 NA CASSSRQGTGNTIYF
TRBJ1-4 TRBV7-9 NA CASSPPDRGLEKLFF
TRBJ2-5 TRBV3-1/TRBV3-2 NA CASSRTQETQYF
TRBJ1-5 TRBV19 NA CASRGQGYQPQHF
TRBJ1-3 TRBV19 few CASSVTTRSISGNTIYF
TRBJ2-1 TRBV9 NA CASSVAPWSDNEQFF
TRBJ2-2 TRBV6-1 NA CASSVEGRGGANTGELFF
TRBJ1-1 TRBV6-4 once CASSLEGNTEAFF
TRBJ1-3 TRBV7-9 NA CASSLAVPSGRNTIYF
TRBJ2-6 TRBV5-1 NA CASSSGRGGFESGANVLTF
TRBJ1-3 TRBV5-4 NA CASSSTSLSGNTIYF
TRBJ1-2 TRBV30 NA CAWSAPDRGHGYTF
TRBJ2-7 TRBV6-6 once CASMTGTTSYEQYF
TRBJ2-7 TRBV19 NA CASSIQGYGYEQYF
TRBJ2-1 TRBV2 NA CASESGRSGFSYNEQFF
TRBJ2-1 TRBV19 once CASRAGTGKGNEQFF
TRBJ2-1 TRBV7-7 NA CASSSTQRRINEQFF
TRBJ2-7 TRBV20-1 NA CSASSGRSHEQYF
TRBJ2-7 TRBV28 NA CASSPSGQGAPYEQYF
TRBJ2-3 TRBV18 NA CASSPNPRSTDTQYF
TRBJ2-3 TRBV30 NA CAWSPGTSGITDTQYF
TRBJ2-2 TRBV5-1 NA CASSLEGQGRTGELFF
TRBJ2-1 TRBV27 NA CASSSREGREQFF